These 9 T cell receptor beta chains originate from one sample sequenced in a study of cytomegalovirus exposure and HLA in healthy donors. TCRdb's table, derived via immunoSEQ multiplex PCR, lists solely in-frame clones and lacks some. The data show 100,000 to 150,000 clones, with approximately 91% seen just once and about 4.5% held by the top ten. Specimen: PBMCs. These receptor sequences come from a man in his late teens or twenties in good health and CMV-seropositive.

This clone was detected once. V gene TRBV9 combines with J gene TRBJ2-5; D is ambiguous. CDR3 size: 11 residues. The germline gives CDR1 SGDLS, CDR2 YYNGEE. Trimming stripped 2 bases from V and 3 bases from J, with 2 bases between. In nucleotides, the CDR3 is TGTGCCAGCAGCGTTAAAGAGACCCAGTACTTC. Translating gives CASSVKETQYF.

CDR3 protein: CASRSGGIYGYTF. CDR3 DNA: TGTGCCAGCAGGAGTGGCGGGATCTATGGCTACACCTTC. The gene calls are TRBV6-5 and TRBJ1-2; no reliable D call. V lost 6 bases and J 4 bases, leaving 12 bases between the germline ends. Germline CDR1 and CDR2: MNHEY and SVGAGI. The CDR3 spans 13 residues.

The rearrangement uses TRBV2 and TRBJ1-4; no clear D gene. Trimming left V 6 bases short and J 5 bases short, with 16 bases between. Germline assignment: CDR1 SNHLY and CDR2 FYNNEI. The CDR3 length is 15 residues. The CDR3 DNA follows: TGTGCCAGCAGCCCCAGGAGGTCTTTCAATGAAAAACTGTTTTTT. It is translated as CASSPRRSFNEKLFF.

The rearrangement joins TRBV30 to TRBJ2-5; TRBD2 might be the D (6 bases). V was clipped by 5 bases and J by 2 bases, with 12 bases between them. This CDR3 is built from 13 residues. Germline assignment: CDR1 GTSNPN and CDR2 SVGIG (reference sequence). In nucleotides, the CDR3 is TGTGCCTGGGGGTGGGAGGATCAAGAGACCCAGTACTTC. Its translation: CAWGWEDQETQYF.

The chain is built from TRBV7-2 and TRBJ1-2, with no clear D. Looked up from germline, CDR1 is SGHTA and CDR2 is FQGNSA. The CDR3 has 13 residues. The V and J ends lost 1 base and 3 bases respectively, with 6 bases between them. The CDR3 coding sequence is TGTGCCAGCAGCTTAGAACTGTACTATGGCTACACCTTC. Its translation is CASSLELYYGYTF.

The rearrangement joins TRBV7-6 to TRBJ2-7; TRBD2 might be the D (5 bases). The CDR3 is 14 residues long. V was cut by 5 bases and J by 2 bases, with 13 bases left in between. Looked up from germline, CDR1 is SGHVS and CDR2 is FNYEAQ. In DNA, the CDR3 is TGTGCCAGCAGCCCGGGGAAAGGCCCCTACGAGCAGTACTTC. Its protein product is CASSPGKGPYEQYF.

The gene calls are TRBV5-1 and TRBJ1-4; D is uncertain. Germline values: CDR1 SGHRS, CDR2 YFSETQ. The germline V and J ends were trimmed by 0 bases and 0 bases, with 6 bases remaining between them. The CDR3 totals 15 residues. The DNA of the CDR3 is TGCGCCAGCAGCTTGGTGTCAGCAACTAATGAAAAACTGTTTTTT. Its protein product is CASSLVSATNEKLFF.

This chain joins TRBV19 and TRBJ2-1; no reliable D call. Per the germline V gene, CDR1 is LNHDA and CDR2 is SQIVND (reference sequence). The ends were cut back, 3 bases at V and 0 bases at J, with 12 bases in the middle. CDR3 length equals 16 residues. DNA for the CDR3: TGTGCCAGTAGTATCCTCGGCGGTAGCTCCTACAATGAGCAGTTCTTC. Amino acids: CASSILGGSSYNEQFF.

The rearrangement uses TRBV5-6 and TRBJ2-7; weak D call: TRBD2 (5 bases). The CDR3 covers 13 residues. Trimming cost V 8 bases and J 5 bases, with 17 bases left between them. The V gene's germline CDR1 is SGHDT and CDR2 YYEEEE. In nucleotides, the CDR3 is TGTGCCAGTAACACCGCGGGTTACAACGAGCAGTACTTC. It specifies CASNTAGYNEQYF. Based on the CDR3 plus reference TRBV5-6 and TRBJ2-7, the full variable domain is DAGVTQSPTHLIKTRGQQVTLRCSPKSGHDTVSWYQQALGQGPQFIFQYYEEEERQRGNFPDRFSGHQFPNYSSELNVNALLLGDSALYLCASNTAGYNEQYFGPGTRLTVT.